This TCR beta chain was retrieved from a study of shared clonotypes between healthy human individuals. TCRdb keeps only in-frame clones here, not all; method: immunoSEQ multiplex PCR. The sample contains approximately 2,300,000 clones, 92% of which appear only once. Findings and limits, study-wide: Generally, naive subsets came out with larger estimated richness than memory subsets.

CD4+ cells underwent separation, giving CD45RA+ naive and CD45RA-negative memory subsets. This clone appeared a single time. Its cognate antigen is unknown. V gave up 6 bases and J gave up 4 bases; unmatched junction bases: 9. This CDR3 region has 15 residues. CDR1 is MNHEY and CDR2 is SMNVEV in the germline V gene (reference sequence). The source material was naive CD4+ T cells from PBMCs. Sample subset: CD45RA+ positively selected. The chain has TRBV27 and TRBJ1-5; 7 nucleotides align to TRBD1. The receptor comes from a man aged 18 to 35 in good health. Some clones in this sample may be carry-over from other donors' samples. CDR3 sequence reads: CASSLLGQINQPQHF. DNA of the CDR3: TGTGCCAGCAGCCTATTGGGACAGATAAATCAGCCCCAGCATTTT.